This entry lists 9 T cell receptor beta chains sequenced from one sample in a study of OX40 agonist ivuxolimab in advanced cancers. The assay was immunoSEQ multiplex PCR, and TCRdb's table has in-frame clones only and misses some. The sample carries about 100,000 clones, 80% to 95% recorded once. The sequenced sample was CD4+ or CD8+ T cells sorted from blood, obtained in a trial of the OX40 agonist ivuxolimab. The receptors were sampled from an adult with an advanced solid tumor such as melanoma, head and neck, liver or kidney cancer.

The chain links TRBV2 to TRBJ1-1; the D is unclear. The V end lost 6 bases, the J end lost 6 bases, and 17 bases lay between the germline ends. This CDR3 spans 14 amino acids. Germline CDR1 is SNHLY and CDR2 is FYNNEI. As DNA, the CDR3 is TGTGCCAGCAGGGGCTACGCCGAACGGGCTGAAGCTTTCTTT. Residues: CASRGYAERAEAFF. The variable domain in full, completed from reference TRBV2 and TRBJ1-1, reads EPEVTQTPSHQVTQMGQEVILRCVPISNHLYFYWYRQILGQKVEFLVSFYNNEISEKSEIFDDQFSVERPDGSNFTLKIRSTKLEDSAMYFCASRGYAERAEAFFGQGTRLTVV.

J is TRBJ2-7 and V is TRBV10-2; TRBD2 agrees at 10 bases. The CDR3 sequence is 16 residues long. CDR1 and CDR2 from the germline V gene are WSHSY and SAAADI. Germline trimming cut 6 bases from V and 2 bases from J; bases unmatched to any gene: 10. CDR3 protein: CASRRPSGRATYEQYF. CDR3 in DNA: TGCGCCAGCAGGCGGCCTAGCGGGAGAGCAACCTACGAGCAGTACTTC.

This sequence joins TRBV19 and TRBJ1-4, with D unresolved. The V end was cut by 1 base, the J end by 8 bases, with 11 bases between. CDR1 and CDR2 (germline): LNHDA, SQIVND (reference sequence). The CDR3 length is 14 residues. CDR3 region: CASSIGQVVEKLFF. CDR3 bases: TGTGCCAGTAGTATAGGTCAGGTGGTCGAAAAACTGTTTTTT.

This sequence joins TRBV28 and TRBJ2-7, with TRBD1 as a possible D gene (6 bases). Between the trimmed V and J ends, which lost 3 bases and 3 bases, there was a span of 9 bases. The CDR3 spans 13 residues. From germline, CDR1 is MDHEN and CDR2 SYDVKM. CDR3 sequence reads: CASSLGTLYEQYF. The CDR3 nucleotides are TGTGCCAGCAGTTTGGGGACACTCTACGAGCAGTACTTC.

J is TRBJ2-3 and V is TRBV19, with 13 positions matching TRBD2. The CDR3 is 16 amino acids. The V gene end was trimmed by 5 bases and the J gene end by 4 bases; junction bases not matched to a gene: 6. Germline CDR1 and CDR2: LNHDA and SQIVND (reference sequence). CDR3 sequence (DNA): TGTGCCAGTAGTTCCTGGACTAGCGGGAGAGCAGATACGCAGTATTTT. This sequence encodes CASSSWTSGRADTQYF. The whole variable domain, filled in from reference TRBV19 and TRBJ2-3, reads DGGITQSPKYLFRKEGQNVTLSCEQNLNHDAMYWYRQDPGQGLRLIYYSQIVNDFQKGDIAEGYSVSREKKESFPLTVTSAQKNPTAFYLCASSSWTSGRADTQYFGPGTRLTVL.

CDR3 amino acids: CASSLLGWEKLFF. The CDR3, as DNA: TGTGCCAGCAGCTTACTGGGTTGGGAAAAACTGTTTTTT. This rearrangement joins TRBV11-2 to TRBJ1-4; D ambiguous. Germline values: CDR1 SGHAT, CDR2 FQNNGV. The V end lost 2 bases, the J end lost 8 bases, and 9 bases lay between the germline ends. The CDR3 runs to 13 residues.

This rearrangement joins TRBV7-3 to TRBJ2-1; 8 nucleotides agree with TRBD2. The CDR3 length is 16 residues. Trimming took 5 bases from V and 4 from J; bases not matched to a gene: 10. Germline V gene lookup returns CDR1 SGHTA and CDR2 FQGTGA. This chain's CDR3 is CASSQYERETYNEQFF. The CDR3 DNA reads TGTGCCAGCAGCCAATACGAGCGGGAGACTTACAATGAGCAGTTCTTC.

The V gene is TRBV2, the J gene TRBJ2-7; D unresolved. The CDR3 contains 13 residues. V shed 6 bases and J shed 6 bases, with 15 bases lying between them. Germline V gives CDR1 SNHLY, CDR2 FYNNEI. In DNA, the CDR3 is TGTGCCAGCAGCAAGGCGGCAGGCGTCGAGCAGTACTTC. The encoded protein is CASSKAAGVEQYF.

This clone was recorded a few times. V and J are TRBV19 and TRBJ1-5, with 7 positions matching TRBD1. The CDR3 runs to 16 residues. The junction had 8 bases not matched to a gene; V was cut back by 4 bases and J by 2 bases. Germline loops: CDR1 LNHDA, CDR2 SQIVND (reference sequence). This CDR3 is CASSKTGSVGNQPQHF. Here the CDR3 DNA reads TGTGCCAGTAGTAAGACAGGGTCGGTTGGCAATCAGCCCCAGCATTTT. The whole variable domain, filled in from reference TRBV19 and TRBJ1-5, reads DGGITQSPKYLFRKEGQNVTLSCEQNLNHDAMYWYRQDPGQGLRLIYYSQIVNDFQKGDIAEGYSVSREKKESFPLTVTSAQKNPTAFYLCASSKTGSVGNQPQHFGDGTRLSIL.